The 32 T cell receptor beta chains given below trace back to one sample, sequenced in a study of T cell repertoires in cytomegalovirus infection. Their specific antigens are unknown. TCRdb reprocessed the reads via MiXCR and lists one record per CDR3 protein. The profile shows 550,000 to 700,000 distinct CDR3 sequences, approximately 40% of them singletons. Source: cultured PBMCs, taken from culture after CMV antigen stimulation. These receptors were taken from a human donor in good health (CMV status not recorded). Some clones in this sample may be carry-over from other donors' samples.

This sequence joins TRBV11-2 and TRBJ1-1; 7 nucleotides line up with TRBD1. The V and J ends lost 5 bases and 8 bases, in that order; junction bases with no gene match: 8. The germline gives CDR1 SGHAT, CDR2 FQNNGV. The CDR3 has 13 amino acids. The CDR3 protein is CASSPGQDSEAFF. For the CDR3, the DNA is TGTGCCAGCAGCCCCGGACAGGATTCCGAAGCTTTCTTT. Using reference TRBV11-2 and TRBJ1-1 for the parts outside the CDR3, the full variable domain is EAGVAQSPRYKIIEKRQSVAFWCNPISGHATLYWYQQILGQGPKLLIQFQNNGVVDDSQLPKDRFSAERLKGVDSTLKIQPAKLEDSAVYLCASSPGQDSEAFFGQGTRLTVV.

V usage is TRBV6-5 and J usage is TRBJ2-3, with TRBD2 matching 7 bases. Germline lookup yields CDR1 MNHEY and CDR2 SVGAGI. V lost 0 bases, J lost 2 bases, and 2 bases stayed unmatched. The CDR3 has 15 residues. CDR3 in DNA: TGTGCCAGCAGTTACTCGGGGACTACCACAGATACGCAGTATTTT. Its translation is CASSYSGTTTDTQYF.

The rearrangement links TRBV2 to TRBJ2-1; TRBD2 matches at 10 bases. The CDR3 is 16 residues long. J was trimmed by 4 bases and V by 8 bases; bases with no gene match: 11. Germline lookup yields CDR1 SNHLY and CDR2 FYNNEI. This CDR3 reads CASSGQAGGTYNEQFF. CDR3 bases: TGTGCCAGCTCGGGCCAAGCGGGGGGGACTTACAATGAGCAGTTCTTC.

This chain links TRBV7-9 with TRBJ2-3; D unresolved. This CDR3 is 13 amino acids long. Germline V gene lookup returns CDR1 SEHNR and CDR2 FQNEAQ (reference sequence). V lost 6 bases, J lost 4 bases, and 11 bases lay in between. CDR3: CASRRLDADTQYF. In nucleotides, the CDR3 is TGTGCCAGCAGACGACTGGACGCAGATACGCAGTATTTT.

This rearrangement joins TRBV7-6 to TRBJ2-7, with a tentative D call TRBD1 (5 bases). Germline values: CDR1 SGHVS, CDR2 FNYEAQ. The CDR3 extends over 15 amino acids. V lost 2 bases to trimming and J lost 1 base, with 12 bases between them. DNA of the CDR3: TGTGCCAGCAGCTTATCGGCAGGGATTTCCTACGAGCAGTACTTC. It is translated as CASSLSAGISYEQYF.

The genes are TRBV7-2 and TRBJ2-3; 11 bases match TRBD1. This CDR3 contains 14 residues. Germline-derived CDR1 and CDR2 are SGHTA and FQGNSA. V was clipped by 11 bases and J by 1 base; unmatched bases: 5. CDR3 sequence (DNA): TGTGCCCCCAGGGACAGGGGGTGCACAGATACGCAGTATTTT. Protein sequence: CAPRDRGCTDTQYF.

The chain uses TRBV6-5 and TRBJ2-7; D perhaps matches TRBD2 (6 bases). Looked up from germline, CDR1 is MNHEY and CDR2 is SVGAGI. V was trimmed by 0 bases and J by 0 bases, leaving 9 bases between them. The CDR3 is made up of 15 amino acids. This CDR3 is CASSYSKGLSYEQYF. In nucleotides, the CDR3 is TGTGCCAGCAGTTACTCGAAGGGACTCTCCTACGAGCAGTACTTC.

CDR3: CASSLGRRTLNEQFF. CDR3 nucleotides: TGTGCCAGCAGTTTAGGACGCCGGACGCTCAATGAGCAGTTCTTC. This chain links TRBV12-3 or TRBV12-4 with TRBJ2-1, with no clear D. The CDR3 contains 15 residues. The germline V and J ends were trimmed by 1 base and 6 bases, with 13 bases remaining between them.

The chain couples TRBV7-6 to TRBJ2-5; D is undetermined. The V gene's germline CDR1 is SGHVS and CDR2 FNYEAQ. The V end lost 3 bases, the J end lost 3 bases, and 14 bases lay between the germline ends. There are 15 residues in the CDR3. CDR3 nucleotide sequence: TGTGCCAGCAGCTTCGTGGTTAGTTTGAAAGAGACCCAGTACTTC. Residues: CASSFVVSLKETQYF. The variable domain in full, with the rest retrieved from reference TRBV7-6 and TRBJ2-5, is GAGVSQSPRYKVTKRGQDVALRCDPISGHVSLYWYRQALGQGPEFLTYFNYEAQQDKSGLPNDRFSAERPEGSISTLTIQRTEQRDSAMYRCASSFVVSLKETQYFGPGTRLLVL.

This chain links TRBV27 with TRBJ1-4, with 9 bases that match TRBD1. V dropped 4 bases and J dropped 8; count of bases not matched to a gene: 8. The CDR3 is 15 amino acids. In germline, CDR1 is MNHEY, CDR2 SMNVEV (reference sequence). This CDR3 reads CASSWDRARNEKLFF. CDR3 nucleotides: TGTGCCAGCAGTTGGGACAGGGCCCGAAACGAAAAACTGTTTTTT.

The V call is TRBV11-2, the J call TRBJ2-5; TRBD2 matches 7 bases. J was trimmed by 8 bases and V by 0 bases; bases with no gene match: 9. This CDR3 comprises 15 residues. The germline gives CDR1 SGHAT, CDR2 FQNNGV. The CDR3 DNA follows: TGTGCCAGCAGCTTAGATCGGGACTATGGAACAACCCAGTACTTC. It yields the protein CASSLDRDYGTTQYF.

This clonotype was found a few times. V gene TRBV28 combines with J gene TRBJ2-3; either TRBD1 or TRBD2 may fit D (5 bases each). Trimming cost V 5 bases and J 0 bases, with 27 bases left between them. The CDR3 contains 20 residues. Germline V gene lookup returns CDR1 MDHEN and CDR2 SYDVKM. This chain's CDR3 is CASSTRDGPRRSASTDTQYF. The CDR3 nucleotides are TGTGCCAGCAGTACCCGGGACGGACCGAGACGAAGTGCTAGCACAGATACGCAGTATTTT.

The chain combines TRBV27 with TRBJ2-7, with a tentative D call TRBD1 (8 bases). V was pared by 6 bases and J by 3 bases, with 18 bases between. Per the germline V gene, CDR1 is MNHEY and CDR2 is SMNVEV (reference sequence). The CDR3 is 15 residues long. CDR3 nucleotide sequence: TGTGCCAGCAGAAAACAGGGGGACTATTACTACGAGCAGTACTTC. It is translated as CASRKQGDYYYEQYF.

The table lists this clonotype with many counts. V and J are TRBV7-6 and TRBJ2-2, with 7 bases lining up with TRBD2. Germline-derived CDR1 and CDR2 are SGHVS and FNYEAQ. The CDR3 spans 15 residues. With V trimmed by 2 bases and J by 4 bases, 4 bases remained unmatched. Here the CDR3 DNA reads TGTGCCAGCAGCTTAAAAGCGGGAAGCACCGGGGAGCTGTTTTTT. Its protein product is CASSLKAGSTGELFF.

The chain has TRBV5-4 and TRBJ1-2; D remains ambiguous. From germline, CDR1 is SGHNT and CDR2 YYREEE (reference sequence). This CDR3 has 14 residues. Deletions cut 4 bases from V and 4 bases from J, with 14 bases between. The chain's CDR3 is CASSPRRDPYGYTF. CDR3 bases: TGTGCCAGCAGCCCCCGGAGGGATCCCTATGGCTACACCTTC. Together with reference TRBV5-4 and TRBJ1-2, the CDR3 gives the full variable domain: ETGVTQSPTHLIKTRGQQVTLRCSSQSGHNTVSWYQQALGQGPQFIFQYYREEENGRGNFPPRFSGLQFPNYSSELNVNALELDDSALYLCASSPRRDPYGYTFGSGTRLTVV.

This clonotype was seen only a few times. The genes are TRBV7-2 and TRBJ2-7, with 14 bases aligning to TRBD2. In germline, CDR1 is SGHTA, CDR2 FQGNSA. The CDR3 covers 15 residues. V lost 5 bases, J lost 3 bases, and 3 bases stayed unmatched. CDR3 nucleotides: TGTGCCAGCAGCCTAGGGACTAGCGGGGGCTACGAGCAGTACTTC. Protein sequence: CASSLGTSGGYEQYF.

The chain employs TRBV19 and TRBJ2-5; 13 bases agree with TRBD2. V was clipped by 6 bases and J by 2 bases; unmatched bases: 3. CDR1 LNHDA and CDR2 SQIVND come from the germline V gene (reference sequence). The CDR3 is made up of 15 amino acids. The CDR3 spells CASRETSGRQETQYF. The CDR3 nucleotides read TGTGCCAGTAGGGAGACTAGCGGGAGGCAAGAGACCCAGTACTTC.

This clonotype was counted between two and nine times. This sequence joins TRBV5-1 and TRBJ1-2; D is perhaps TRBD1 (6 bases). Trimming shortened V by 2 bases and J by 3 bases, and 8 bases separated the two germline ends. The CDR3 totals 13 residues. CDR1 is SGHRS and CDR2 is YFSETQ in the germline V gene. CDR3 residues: CASSFGGDYGYTF. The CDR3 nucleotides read TGCGCCAGCAGCTTCGGGGGCGACTATGGCTACACCTTC.

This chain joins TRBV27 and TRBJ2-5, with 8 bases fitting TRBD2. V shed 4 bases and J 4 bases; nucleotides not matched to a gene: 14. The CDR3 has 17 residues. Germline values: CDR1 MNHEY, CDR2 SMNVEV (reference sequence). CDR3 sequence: CASSWESGRGGLETQYF. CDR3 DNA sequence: TGTGCCAGCAGTTGGGAAAGCGGCCGGGGGGGCTTAGAGACCCAGTACTTC.

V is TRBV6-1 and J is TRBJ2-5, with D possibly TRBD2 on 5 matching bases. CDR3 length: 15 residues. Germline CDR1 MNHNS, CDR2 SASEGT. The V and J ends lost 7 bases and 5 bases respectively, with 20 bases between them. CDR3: CASTPGDIGWETQYF. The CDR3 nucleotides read TGTGCCAGCACGCCCGGGGATATAGGGTGGGAGACCCAGTACTTC.

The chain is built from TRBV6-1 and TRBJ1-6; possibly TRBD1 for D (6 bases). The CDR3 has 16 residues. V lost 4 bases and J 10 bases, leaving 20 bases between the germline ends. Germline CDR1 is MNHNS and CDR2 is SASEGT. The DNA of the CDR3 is TGTGCCAGCAGTGTTACGCCCCTAGGGGGGAACTCACCCCTCCACTTT. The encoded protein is CASSVTPLGGNSPLHF.

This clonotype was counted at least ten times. DNA for the CDR3: TGTGCCAGCAGCTTAGATGGGGGGAACTATGGCTACACCTTC. This gives the protein CASSLDGGNYGYTF. V is TRBV7-2 and J is TRBJ1-2; possible D gene TRBD1, 5 bases. From germline, CDR1 is SGHTA and CDR2 FQGNSA. This CDR3 has 14 amino acids. V dropped 1 base and J dropped 2 bases, with 8 bases sitting between them.

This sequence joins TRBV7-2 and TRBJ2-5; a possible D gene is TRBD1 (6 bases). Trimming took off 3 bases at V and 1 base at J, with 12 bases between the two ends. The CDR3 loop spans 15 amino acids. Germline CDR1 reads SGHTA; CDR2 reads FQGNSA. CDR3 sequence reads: CASSFDRQIQETQYF. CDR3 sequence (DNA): TGTGCCAGCAGCTTCGACAGGCAAATCCAAGAGACCCAGTACTTC.

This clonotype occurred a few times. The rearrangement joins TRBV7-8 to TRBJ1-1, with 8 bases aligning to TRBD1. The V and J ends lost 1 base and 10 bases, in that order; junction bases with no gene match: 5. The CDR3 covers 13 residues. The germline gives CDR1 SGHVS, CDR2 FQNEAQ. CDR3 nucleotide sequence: TGTGCCAGCAGCTTAGGACAGGGGAAAGGAGCTTTCTTT. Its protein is CASSLGQGKGAFF.

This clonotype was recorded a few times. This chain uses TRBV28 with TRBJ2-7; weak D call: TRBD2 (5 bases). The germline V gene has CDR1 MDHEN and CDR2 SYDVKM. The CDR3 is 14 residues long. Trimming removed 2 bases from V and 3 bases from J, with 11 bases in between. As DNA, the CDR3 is TGTGCCAGCAGTTTAGCCGGAGGATACTACGAGCAGTACTTC. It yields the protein CASSLAGGYYEQYF.

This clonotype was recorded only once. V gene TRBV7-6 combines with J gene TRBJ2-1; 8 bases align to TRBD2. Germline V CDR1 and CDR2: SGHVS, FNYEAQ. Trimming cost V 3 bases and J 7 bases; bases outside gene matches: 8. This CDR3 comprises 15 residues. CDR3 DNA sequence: TGTGCCAGCAGCTTCGGGGGGGAGATCGGGAATGAGCAGTTCTTC. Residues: CASSFGGEIGNEQFF.

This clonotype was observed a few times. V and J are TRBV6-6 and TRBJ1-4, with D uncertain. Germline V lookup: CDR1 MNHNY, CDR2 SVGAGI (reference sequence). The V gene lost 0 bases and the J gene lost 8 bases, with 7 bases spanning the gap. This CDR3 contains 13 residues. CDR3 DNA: TGTGCCAGCAGTTACTCAGGGCGGGAAAAACTGTTTTTT. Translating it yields CASSYSGREKLFF.

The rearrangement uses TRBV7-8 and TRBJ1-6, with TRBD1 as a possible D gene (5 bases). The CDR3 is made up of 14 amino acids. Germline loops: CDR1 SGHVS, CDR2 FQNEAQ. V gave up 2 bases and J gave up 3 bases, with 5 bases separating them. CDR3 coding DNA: TGTGCCAGCAGCTTAAGGGGCTATAATTCACCCCTCCACTTT. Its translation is CASSLRGYNSPLHF.

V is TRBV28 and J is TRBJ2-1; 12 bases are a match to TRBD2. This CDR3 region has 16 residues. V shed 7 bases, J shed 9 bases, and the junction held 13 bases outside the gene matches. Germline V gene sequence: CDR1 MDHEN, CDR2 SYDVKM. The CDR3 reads CASNALAGGPRLEQFF. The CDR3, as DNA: TGTGCCAGCAACGCGCTAGCGGGGGGGCCGAGGCTTGAGCAGTTCTTC.

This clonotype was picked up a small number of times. CDR3 sequence: CASSTPNGEQFF. The CDR3 DNA follows: TGTGCCAGCAGTACCCCAAACGGTGAGCAGTTCTTC. The gene calls are TRBV27 and TRBJ2-1, with D hard to call. V was shortened by 5 bases and J by 9 bases, with 11 bases between the two germline ends. The CDR3 has 12 residues. In germline, CDR1 is MNHEY, CDR2 SMNVEV (reference sequence).

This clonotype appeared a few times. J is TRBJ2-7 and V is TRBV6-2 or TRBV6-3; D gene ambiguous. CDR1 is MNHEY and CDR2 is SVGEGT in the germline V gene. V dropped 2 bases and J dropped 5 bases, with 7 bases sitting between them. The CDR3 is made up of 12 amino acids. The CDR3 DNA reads TGTGCCAGCAGTTACCTAAGGAACGAGCAGTACTTC. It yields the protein CASSYLRNEQYF.

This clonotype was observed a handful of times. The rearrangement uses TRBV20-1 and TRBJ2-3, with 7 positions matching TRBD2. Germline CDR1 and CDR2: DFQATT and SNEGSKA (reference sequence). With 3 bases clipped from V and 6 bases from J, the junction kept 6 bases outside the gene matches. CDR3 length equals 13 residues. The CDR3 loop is CSASTGGGDTQYF. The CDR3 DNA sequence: TGCAGTGCTAGTACGGGGGGAGGGGATACGCAGTATTTT.